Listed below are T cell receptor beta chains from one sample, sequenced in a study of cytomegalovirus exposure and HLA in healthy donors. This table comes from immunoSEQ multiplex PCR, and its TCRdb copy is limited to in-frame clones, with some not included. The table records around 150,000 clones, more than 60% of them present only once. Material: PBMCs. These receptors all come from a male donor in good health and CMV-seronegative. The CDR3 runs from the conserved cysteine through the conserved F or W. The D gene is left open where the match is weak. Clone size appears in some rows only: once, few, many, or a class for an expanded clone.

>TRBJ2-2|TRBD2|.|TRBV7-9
TGTTCCAGCAGCGCAACCCTCACGGCGGGGGGCATCACCGGGGAGCTGTTTTTT
CSSSATLTAGGITGELFF
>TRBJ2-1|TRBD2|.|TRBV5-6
TGTGCCAGCAGCCCGGGACTACCCAATGAGCAGTTCTTC
CASSPGLPNEQFF
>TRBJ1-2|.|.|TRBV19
TGTGCCAGTAGTCTGAGGCAGTATGGCTACACCTTC
CASSLRQYGYTF
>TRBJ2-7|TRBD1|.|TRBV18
TGTGCCAGCTCACCAACTAGGGACAGGGGAACCTACGAGCAGTACTTC
CASSPTRDRGTYEQYF
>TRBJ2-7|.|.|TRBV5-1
TGCGCCAGCAGCCTATCCCCGGTCCCCTTCTACGAGCAGTACTTC
CASSLSPVPFYEQYF
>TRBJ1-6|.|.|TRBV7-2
TGTGCCAGCAGCTTTGGCCCGGGTGGTAATTCACCCCTCCACTTT
CASSFGPGGNSPLHF
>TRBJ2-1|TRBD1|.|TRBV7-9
TGTGCCAGCATCCTTAAGGGGGCGCGCAATGAGCAGTTCTTC
CASILKGARNEQFF
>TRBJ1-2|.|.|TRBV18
TGTGCCAGCTCACCACCGACACATGGCTACACCTTC
CASSPPTHGYTF
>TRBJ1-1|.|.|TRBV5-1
TGCGCCAGCAGCTTGGTGGCAGGGGAAATGAACACTGAAGCTTTCTTT
CASSLVAGEMNTEAFF
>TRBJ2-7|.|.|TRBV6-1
TGTGCCAGCAGCCCTACGACGGGTTCGGGGTACGAGCAGTACTTC
CASSPTTGSGYEQYF
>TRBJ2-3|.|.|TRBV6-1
TGTGCCAGCATGGGTGTTGCGGCATCAGATACGCAGTATTTT
CASMGVAASDTQYF
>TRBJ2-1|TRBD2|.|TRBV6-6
TGTGCCAGCAGTACCCTCGGGACTACCTACAATGAGCAGTTCTTC
CASSTLGTTYNEQFF
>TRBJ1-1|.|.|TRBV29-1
TGCAGCCCAACTTCGTATCAGGGCGTTGGCACTGAAGCTTTCTTT
CSPTSYQGVGTEAFF
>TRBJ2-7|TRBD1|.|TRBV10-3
TGTGCCATCAGTGAGTCGACCTGGACTGGACAGGGAAGCTACGAGCAGTACTTC
CAISESTWTGQGSYEQYF
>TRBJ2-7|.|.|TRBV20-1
TGCAGTGCTAGAGTTAGTCACGAGCAGTACTTC
CSARVSHEQYF
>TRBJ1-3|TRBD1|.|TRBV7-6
TGTGCCAGCAGCTTAGTCGGACAGGGAGGAAACACCATATATTTT
CASSLVGQGGNTIYF
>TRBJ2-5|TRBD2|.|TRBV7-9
TGTGCCAGCAGCAAAAGGGCTAGCGGCAAAGAGACCCAGTACTTC
CASSKRASGKETQYF
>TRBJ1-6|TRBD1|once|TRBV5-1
TGCGCCAGCAGCAGTGGACAGGGGGCGACTTCACCCCTCCACTTT
CASSSGQGATSPLHF
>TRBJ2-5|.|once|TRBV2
TGTGCCAGCAGTGCAGCGCGGAGGGAGACCCAGTACTTC
CASSAARRETQYF
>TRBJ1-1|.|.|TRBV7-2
TGTGCCAGCAGCTTAGCGCAAGTGGGGGCTCCTGAAGCTTTCTTT
CASSLAQVGAPEAFF
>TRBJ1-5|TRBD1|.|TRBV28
TGTGCCAGCAGTTCAATCCGGGACAGGGGAGGGAATCAGCCCCAGCATTTT
CASSSIRDRGGNQPQHF
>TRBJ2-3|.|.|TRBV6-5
TGTGCCAGCAGTTCACTCGTTTTCACAGATACGCAGTATTTT
CASSSLVFTDTQYF
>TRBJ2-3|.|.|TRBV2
TGTGCCAGCAGTTACATGCAGGCGCAGTATTTT
CASSYMQAQYF
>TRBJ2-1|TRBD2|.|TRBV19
TGTGCCAGTAGATCCGGGACTACCCCTTCCTACAATGAGCAGTTCTTC
CASRSGTTPSYNEQFF
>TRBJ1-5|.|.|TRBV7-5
TGTGCCAGAGAGAACGATAGCAATCAGCCCCAGCATTTT
CARENDSNQPQHF
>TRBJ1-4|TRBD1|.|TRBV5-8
TGTGCCAGCAGCTTGGATGGGACAGGATATGAAAAACTGTTTTTT
CASSLDGTGYEKLFF
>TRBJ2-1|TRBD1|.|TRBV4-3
TGCGCCAGCAGCCCCCAACCGCAGGGGGCGCTTAGGAATGAGCAGTTCTTC
CASSPQPQGALRNEQFF
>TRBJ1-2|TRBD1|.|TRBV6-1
TGTGCCAGCAGATCCGGACAGGAAGGCTACACCTTC
CASRSGQEGYTF
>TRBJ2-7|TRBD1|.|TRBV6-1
TGTGCCGTCCGGACAGGTGCCTACGAGCAGTACTTC
CAVRTGAYEQYF
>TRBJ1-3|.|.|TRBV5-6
TGTGCCAGCAGCCTAGGGGGAGTACTTGGAAACACCATATATTTT
CASSLGGVLGNTIYF
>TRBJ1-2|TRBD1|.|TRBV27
TGTGCCAGCAGTTTAAACACAGGGGGCATCTATGGCTACACCTTC
CASSLNTGGIYGYTF
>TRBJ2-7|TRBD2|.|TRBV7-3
TGTGCCAGCAGCTTAAAGGGGACTAGCGGTTACGAGCAGTACTTC
CASSLKGTSGYEQYF
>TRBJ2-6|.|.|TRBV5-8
TGTGCCAGCGCTAGGATCTCTGGGGCCAACGTCCTGACTTTC
CASARISGANVLTF
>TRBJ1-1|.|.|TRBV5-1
TGCGCCAGCAGGAGCAGGGGAACTGAAGCTTTCTTT
CASRSRGTEAFF
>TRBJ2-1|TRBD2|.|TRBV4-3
TGCGCCAGCAGCCAGGACCTAGCGGCCGTAGGTTACAATGAGCAGTTCTTC
CASSQDLAAVGYNEQFF
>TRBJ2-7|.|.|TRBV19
TGTGCCAGTAGTTCGGCTGGTTGGGACAACGAGCAGTACTTC
CASSSAGWDNEQYF
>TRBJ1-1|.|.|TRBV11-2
TGTGCCAGCAGCTTATTGCTAACCACTGAAGCTTTCTTT
CASSLLLTTEAFF
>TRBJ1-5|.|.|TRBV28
TGTGCCAGCAGGATAGAGGGTCTTGGCAATCAGCCCCAGCATTTT
CASRIEGLGNQPQHF
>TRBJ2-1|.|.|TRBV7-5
TGTGCCAGCAGCTTCTTTGGAGGAAATGAGCAGTTCTTC
CASSFFGGNEQFF
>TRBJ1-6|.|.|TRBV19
TGTGCCAGCACCCAAGCGGGGAGAAGAAATTCACCCCTCCACTTT
CASTQAGRRNSPLHF
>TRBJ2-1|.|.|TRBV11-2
TGTGCCAGCAGCTACCCGACAGGGAGGAATGAGCAGTTCTTC
CASSYPTGRNEQFF
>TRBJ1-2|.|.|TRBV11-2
TGTGCCAGCAGCTCCAACCCGGGACTGAGCTATGGCTACACCTTC
CASSSNPGLSYGYTF
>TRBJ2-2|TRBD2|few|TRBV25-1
TGTGCCAGCAGTTCACTAGCGGGAGACACCGGGGAGCTGTTTTTT
CASSSLAGDTGELFF
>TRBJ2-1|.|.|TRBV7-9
TGTGCCAGCAGCTTAGTGATGGCGGGTGGAGAGCAGTTCTTC
CASSLVMAGGEQFF
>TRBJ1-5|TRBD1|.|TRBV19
TGTGCCAGTAGTCCCCGGTTCGACGGGACAGTCGATCAGCCCCAGCATTTT
CASSPRFDGTVDQPQHF